This TCR beta chain was sequenced for a study of blood T cell repertoires in COVID-19. Study information: Samples taken during acute and convalescent COVID-19 were collected in the United States, Italy and Spain. Sample material is recorded as cDNA or gDNA derived from T cells, B-cell-depleted T cells, or PBMCs.

Per the original methods: Amplified reference gene primers provided the basis for estimating nucleated cell counts. The protocol was immunoSEQ multiplex PCR, while the TCRdb copy is restricted to in-frame clones and leaves out a portion. V and J calls and clone size come straight from that table; D and trimming were deduced from the DNA. This table holds hundreds of thousands of clones, around four fifths found once. Germline V lookup: CDR1 SGHTA, CDR2 FQGNSA. CDR3 size: 14 residues. Trimming took 5 bases from V and 4 from J; bases not matched to a gene: 8. The origin of this receptor is a woman aged 55-69 years with active or convalescent COVID-19. J is TRBJ2-7 and V is TRBV7-2, with 7 bases aligning to TRBD2. The sequencing sample was made of peripheral blood. The CDR3 here is CASSLGWEGYEQYF. In DNA, the CDR3 is TGTGCCAGCAGCCTCGGGTGGGAGGGGTACGAGCAGTACTTC.